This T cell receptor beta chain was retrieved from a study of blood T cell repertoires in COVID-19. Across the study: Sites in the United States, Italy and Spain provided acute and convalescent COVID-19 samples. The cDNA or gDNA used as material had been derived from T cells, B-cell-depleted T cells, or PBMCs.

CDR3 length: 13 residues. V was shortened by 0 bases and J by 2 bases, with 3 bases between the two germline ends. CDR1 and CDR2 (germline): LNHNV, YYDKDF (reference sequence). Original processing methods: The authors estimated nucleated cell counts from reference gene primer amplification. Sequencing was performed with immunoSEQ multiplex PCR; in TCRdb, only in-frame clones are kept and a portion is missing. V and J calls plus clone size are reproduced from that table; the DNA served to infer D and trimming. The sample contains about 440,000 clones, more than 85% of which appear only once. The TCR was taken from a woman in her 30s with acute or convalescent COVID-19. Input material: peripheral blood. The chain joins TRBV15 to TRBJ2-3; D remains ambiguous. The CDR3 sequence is CATSRDLTDTQYF. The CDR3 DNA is TGTGCCACCAGCAGAGATCTCACAGATACGCAGTATTTT.